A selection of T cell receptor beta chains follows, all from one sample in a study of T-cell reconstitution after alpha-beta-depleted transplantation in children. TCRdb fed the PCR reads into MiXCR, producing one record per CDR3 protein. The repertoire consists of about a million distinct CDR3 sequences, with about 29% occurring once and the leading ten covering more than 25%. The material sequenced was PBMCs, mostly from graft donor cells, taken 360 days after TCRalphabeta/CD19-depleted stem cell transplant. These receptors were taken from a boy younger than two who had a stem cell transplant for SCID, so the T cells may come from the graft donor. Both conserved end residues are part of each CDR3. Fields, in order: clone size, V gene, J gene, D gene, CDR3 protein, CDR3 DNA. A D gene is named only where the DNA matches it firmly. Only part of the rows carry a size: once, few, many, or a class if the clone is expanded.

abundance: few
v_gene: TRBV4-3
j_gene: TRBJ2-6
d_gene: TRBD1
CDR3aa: CASSPYDRAANVLTF
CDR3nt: TGCGCCAGCAGCCCTTACGACAGGGCCGCCAACGTCCTGACTTTC

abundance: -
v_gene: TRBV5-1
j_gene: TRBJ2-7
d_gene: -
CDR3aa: CASGDGAREQYF
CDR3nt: TGCGCCAGCGGGGACGGAGCCCGAGAGCAGTACTTC

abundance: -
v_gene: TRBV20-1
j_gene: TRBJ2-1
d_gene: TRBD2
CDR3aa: CSASAGLVLHGEQFF
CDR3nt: TGCAGTGCTAGTGCCGGACTAGTGTTGCATGGTGAGCAGTTCTTC

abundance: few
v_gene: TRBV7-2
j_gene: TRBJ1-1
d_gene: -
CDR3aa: CASSLARQEAFF
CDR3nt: TGTGCCAGCAGCTTAGCGCGACAGGAAGCTTTCTTT

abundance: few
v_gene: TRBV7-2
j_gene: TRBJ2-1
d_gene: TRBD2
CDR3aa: CASSRGWERGTNEQFF
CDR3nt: TGTGCCAGCAGCCGGGGCTGGGAGCGGGGGACCAATGAGCAGTTCTTC

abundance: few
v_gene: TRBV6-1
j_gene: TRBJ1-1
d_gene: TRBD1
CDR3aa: CASSPYRGTDTEAFF
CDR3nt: TGTGCCAGCAGTCCTTACAGGGGAACCGACACTGAAGCTTTCTTT

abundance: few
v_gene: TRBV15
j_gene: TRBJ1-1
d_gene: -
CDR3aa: CATSRDPQRDTEAFF
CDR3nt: TGTGCCACCAGCAGAGACCCCCAAAGGGACACTGAAGCTTTCTTT

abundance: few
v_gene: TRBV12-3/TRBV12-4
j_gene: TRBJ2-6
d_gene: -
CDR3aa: CASSFGQPNSGANVLTF
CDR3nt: TGTGCCAGCAGCTTCGGACAGCCAAACTCTGGGGCCAACGTCCTGACTTTC

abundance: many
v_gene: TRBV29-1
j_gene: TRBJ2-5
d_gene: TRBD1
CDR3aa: CSSSRTGGTLETQYF
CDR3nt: TGCAGCTCGTCCAGGACAGGGGGCACCTTAGAGACCCAGTACTTC

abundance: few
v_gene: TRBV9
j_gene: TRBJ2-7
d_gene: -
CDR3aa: CASSVDGAAYEQYF
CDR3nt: TGTGCCAGCAGCGTAGATGGAGCGGCCTACGAGCAGTACTTC

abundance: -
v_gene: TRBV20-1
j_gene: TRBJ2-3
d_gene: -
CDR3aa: CSACSPGANTDTQYF
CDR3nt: TGCAGTGCTTGCTCCCCGGGAGCTAACACAGATACGCAGTATTTT

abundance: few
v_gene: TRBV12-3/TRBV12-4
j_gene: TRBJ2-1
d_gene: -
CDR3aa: CASSLEGTMGDEQFF
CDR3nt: TGTGCCAGCAGTTTAGAGGGGACAATGGGCGATGAGCAGTTCTTC

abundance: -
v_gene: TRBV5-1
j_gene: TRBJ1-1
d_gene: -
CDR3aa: CASSWGDNLNTEAFF
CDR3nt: TGCGCCAGCAGCTGGGGGGACAACTTGAACACTGAAGCTTTCTTT

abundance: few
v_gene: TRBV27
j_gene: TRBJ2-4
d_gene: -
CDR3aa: CASSGWGAKNIQYF
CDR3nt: TGTGCCAGCAGCGGATGGGGGGCCAAAAACATTCAGTACTTC

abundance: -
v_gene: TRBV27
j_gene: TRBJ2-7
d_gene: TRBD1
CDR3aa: CASSLTGAQGEQYF
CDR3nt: TGTGCCAGCAGCCTCACAGGGGCCCAAGGTGAGCAGTACTTC

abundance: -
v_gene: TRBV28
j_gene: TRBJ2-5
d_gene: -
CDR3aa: CASSLWAEETQYF
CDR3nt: TGTGCCAGCAGTTTATGGGCGGAAGAGACCCAGTACTTC

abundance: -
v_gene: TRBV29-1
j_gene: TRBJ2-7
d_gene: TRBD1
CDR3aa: CSVGQGAGEQYF
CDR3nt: TGCAGCGTTGGACAGGGGGCGGGGGAGCAGTACTTC

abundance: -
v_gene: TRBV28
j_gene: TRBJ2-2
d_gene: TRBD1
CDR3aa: CASTRQGSTGELFF
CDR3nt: TGTGCCAGCACCAGACAGGGATCCACCGGGGAGCTGTTTTTT

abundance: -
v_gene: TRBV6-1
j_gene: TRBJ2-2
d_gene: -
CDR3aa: CASRNRGRGDTGELFF
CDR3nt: TGTGCCAGCAGGAATAGGGGGCGCGGGGACACCGGGGAGCTGTTTTTT

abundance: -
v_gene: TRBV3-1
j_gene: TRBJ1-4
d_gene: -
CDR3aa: CASSARPGLTEKLFF
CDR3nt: TGTGCCAGCAGCGCGCGGCCCGGCCTTACTGAAAAACTGTTTTTT

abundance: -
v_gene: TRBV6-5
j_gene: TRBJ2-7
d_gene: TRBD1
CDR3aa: CASSYPGTGGTYEQYF
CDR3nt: TGTGCCAGCAGTTACCCCGGGACAGGGGGAACCTACGAGCAGTACTTC

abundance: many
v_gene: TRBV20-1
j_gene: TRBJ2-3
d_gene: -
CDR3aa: CSARDPGTTDTQYF
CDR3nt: TGCAGTGCTAGAGATCCAGGAACGACAGATACGCAGTATTTT

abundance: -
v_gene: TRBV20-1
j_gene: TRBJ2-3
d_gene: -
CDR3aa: CSATGQLTQYF
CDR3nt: TGCAGTGCCACCGGACAGTTAACGCAGTATTTT

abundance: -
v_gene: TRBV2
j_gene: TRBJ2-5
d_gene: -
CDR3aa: CASSSPGTALRTQYF
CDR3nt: TGTGCCAGCAGTTCGCCCGGGACGGCACTAAGGACCCAGTACTTC

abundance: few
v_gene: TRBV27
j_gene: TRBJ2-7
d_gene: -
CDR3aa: CASSMYLNSYEQYF
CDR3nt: TGTGCCAGTTCTATGTACCTCAACTCCTACGAGCAGTACTTC

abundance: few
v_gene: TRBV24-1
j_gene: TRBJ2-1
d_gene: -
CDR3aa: CATSSGTKGSYNEQFF
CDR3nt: TGTGCCACCAGCTCCGGGACAAAGGGCTCCTACAATGAGCAGTTCTTC

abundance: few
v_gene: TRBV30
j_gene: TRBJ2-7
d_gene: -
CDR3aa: CAWSVHRSYEQYF
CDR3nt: TGTGCCTGGAGTGTACACAGGTCTTACGAGCAGTACTTC

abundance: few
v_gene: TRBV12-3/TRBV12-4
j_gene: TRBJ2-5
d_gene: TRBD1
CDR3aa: CASSSQTGTDPWETQYF
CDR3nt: TGTGCCAGCAGTTCACAAACCGGGACAGATCCCTGGGAGACCCAGTACTTC

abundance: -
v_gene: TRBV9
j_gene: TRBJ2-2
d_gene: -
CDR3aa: CASSARDAPGELFF
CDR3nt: TGTGCCAGCAGCGCCAGGGACGCCCCCGGGGAGCTGTTTTTT

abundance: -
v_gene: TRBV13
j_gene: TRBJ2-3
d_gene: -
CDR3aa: CASKGGSSSTDTQYF
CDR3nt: TGTGCCAGCAAGGGGGGATCCTCTAGCACAGATACGCAGTATTTT

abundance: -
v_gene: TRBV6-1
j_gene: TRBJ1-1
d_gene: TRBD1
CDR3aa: CASSTDWPRQGTEAFF
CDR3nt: TGTGCCAGCAGCACGGATTGGCCTAGACAGGGCACTGAAGCTTTCTTT

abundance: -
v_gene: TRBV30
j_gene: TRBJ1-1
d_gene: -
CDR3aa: CAWGRDTEAFF
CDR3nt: TGTGCCTGGGGGAGGGACACTGAAGCTTTCTTT

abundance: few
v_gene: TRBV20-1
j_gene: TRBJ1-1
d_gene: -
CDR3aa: CSARGARATEAFF
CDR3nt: TGCAGTGCTCGAGGGGCCAGGGCCACTGAAGCTTTCTTT

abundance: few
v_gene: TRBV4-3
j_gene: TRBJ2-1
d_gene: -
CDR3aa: CASSQGGPF
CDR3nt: TGCGCCAGCAGCCAAGGAGGACCCTTC

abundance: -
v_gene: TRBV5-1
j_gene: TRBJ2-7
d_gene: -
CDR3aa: CASSLGGGGLRYEQYF
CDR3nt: TGCGCCAGCAGCTTGGGGGGCGGGGGCCTCCGCTACGAGCAGTACTTC

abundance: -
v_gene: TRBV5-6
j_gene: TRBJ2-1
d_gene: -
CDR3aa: CASSRTGWLTYNEQFF
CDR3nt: TGTGCCAGCAGCCGGACGGGGTGGCTAACCTACAATGAGCAGTTCTTC

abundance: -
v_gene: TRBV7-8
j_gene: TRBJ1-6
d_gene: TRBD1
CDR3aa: CASSPLDRGPSPLHF
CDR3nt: TGTGCCAGCAGCCCCCTCGACAGGGGGCCTTCACCCCTCCACTTT

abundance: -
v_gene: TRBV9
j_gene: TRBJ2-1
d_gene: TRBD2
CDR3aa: CASSPGLAVAYNEQFF
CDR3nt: TGTGCCAGCAGCCCGGGACTAGCAGTGGCCTACAATGAGCAGTTCTTC

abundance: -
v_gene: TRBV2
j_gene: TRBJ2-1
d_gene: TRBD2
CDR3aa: CASNQGLGEQFF
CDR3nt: TGTGCCAGCAATCAGGGACTAGGGGAGCAGTTCTTC

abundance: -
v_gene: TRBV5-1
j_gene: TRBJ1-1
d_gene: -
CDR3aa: CASSLGRGRSNTEAFF
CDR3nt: TGCGCCAGCAGCTTGGGTAGGGGCAGATCGAACACTGAAGCTTTCTTT